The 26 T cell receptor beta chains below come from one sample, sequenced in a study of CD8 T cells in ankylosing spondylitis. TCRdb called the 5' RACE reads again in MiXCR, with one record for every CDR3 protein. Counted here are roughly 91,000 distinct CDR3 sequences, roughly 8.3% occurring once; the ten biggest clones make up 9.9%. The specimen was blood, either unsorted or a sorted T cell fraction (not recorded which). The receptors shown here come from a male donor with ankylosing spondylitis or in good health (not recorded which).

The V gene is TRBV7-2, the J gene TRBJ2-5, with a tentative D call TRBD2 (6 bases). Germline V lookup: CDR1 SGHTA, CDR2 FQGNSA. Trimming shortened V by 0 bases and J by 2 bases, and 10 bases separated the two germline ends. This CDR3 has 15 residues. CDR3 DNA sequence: TGTGCCAGCAGCTTAGCCGCTAGCGCTCAAGAGACCCAGTACTTC. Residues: CASSLAASAQETQYF.

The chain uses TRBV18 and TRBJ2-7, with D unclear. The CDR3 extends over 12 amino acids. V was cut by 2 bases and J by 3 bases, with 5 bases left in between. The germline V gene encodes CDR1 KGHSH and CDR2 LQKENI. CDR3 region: CASSPFDYEQYF. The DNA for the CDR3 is TGTGCCAGCTCACCATTCGACTACGAGCAGTACTTC. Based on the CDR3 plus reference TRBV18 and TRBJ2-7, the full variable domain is NAGVMQNPRHLVRRRGQEARLRCSPMKGHSHVYWYRQLPEEGLKFMVYLQKENIIDESGMPKERFSAEFPKEGPSILRIQQVVRGDSAAYFCASSPFDYEQYFGPGTRLTVT.

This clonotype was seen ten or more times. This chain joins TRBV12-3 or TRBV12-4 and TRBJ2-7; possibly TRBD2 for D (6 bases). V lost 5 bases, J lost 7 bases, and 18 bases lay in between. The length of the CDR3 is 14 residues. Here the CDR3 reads CASSLSAHAGEQYF. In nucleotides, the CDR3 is TGTGCCAGCAGTCTTTCGGCCCACGCGGGGGAGCAGTACTTC.

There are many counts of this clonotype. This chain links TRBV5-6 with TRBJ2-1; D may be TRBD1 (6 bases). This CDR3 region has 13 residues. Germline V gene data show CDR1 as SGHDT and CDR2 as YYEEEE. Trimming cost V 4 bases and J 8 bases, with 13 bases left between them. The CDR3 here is CASSPPDRDEQFF. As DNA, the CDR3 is TGTGCCAGCAGCCCACCGGACAGAGATGAGCAGTTCTTC. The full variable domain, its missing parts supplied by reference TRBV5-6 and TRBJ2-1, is DAGVTQSPTHLIKTRGQQVTLRCSPKSGHDTVSWYQQALGQGPQFIFQYYEEEERQRGNFPDRFSGHQFPNYSSELNVNALLLGDSALYLCASSPPDRDEQFFGPGTRLTVL.

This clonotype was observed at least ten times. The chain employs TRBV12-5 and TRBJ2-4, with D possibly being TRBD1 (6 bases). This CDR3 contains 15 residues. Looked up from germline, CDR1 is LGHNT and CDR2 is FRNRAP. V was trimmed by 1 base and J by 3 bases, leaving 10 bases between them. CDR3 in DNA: TGTGCTAGTGGTTTGGATCAGGGGTTCAAAAACATTCAGTACTTC. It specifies CASGLDQGFKNIQYF.

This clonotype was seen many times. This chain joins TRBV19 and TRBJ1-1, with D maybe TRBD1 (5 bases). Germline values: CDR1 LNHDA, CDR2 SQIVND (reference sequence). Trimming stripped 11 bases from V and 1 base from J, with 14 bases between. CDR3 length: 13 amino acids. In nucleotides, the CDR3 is TGTGCCTCCCAGGGACGAGCGAACACTGAAGCTTTCTTT. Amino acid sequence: CASQGRANTEAFF.

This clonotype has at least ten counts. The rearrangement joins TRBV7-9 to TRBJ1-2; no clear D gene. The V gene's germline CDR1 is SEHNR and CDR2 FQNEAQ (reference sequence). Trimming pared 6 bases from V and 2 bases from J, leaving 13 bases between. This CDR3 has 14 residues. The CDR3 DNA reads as TGTGCCAGCAGGGGTAGAGGGAGCAACTATGGCTACACCTTC. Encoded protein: CASRGRGSNYGYTF.

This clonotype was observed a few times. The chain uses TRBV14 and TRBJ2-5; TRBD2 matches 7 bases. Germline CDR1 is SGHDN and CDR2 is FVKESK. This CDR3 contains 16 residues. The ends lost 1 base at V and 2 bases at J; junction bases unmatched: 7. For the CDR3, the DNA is TGTGCCAGCAGCCAAGGCGCGACTAGCAGACAAGAGACCCAGTACTTC. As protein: CASSQGATSRQETQYF.

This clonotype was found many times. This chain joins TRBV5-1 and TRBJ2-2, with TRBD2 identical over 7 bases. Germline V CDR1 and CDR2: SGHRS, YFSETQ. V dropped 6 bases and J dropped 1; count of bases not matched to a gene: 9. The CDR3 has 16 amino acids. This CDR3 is CASKFGGGGNTGELFF. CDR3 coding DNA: TGCGCCAGCAAGTTTGGCGGGGGTGGGAACACCGGGGAGCTGTTTTTT.

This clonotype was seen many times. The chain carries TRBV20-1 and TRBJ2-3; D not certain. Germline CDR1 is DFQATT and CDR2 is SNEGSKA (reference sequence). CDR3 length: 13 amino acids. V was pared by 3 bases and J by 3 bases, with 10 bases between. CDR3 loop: CSASSTRTDTQYF. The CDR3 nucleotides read TGCAGTGCTAGTTCGACTCGGACAGATACGCAGTATTTT.

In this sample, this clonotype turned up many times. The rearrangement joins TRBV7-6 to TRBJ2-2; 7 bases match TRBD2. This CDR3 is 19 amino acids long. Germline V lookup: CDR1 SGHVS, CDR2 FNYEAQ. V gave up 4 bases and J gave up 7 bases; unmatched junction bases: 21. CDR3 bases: TGTGCCAGCAGCTCACGAGCCGGGGTAGCGGGTCTTCCCATCGGGGAGCTGTTTTTT. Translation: CASSSRAGVAGLPIGELFF. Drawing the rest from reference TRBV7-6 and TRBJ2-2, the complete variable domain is GAGVSQSPRYKVTKRGQDVALRCDPISGHVSLYWYRQALGQGPEFLTYFNYEAQQDKSGLPNDRFSAERPEGSISTLTIQRTEQRDSAMYRCASSSRAGVAGLPIGELFFGEGSRLTVL.

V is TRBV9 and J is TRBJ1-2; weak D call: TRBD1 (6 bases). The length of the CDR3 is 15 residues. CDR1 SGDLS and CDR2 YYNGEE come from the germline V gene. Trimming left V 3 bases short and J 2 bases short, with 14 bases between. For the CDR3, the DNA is TGTGCCAGCAGCGCGCGCCTCAGGGGAAACTATGGCTACACCTTC. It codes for CASSARLRGNYGYTF.

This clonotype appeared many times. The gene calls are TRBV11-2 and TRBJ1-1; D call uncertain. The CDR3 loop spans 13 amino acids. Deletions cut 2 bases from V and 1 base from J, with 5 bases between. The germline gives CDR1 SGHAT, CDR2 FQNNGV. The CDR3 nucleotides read TGTGCCAGCAGCTTAAGGCAGAACACTGAAGCTTTCTTT. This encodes CASSLRQNTEAFF. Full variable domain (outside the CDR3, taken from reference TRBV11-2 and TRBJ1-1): EAGVAQSPRYKIIEKRQSVAFWCNPISGHATLYWYQQILGQGPKLLIQFQNNGVVDDSQLPKDRFSAERLKGVDSTLKIQPAKLEDSAVYLCASSLRQNTEAFFGQGTRLTVV.

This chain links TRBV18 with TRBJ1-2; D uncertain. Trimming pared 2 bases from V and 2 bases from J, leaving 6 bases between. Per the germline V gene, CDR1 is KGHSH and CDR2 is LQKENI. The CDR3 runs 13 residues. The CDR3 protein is CASSPDPNYGYTF. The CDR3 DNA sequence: TGTGCCAGCTCACCAGACCCCAACTATGGCTACACCTTC.

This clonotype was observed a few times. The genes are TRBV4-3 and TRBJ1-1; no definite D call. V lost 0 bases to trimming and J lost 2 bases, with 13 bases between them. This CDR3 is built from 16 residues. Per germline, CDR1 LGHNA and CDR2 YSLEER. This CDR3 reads CASSQDLSPTNTEAFF. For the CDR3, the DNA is TGCGCCAGCAGCCAAGATCTGTCTCCTACCAACACTGAAGCTTTCTTT.

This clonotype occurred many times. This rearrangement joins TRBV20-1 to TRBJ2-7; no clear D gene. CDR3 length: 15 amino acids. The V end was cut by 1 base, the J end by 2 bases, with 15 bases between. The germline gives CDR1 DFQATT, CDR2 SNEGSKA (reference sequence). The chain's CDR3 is CSARVAAHSTYEQYF. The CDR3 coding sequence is TGCAGTGCTAGAGTTGCGGCGCACAGCACCTACGAGCAGTACTTC.

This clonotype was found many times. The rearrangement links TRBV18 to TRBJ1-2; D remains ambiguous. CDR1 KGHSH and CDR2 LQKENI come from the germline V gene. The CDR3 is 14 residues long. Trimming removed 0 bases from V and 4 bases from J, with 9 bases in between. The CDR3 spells CASSPPGVAYGYTF. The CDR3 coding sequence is TGTGCCAGCTCACCACCGGGTGTGGCCTATGGCTACACCTTC.

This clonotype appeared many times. The chain's CDR3 is CASSQTGKNTEAFF. The CDR3 DNA follows: TGTGCCAGCAGCCAAACAGGGAAAAACACTGAAGCTTTCTTT. The rearrangement joins TRBV4-2 to TRBJ1-1; the D gene is possibly TRBD1 (6 bases). V shed 2 bases and J shed 2 bases, with 9 bases lying between them. The CDR3 loop spans 14 amino acids. Germline lookup yields CDR1 LGHNA and CDR2 YNFKEQ.

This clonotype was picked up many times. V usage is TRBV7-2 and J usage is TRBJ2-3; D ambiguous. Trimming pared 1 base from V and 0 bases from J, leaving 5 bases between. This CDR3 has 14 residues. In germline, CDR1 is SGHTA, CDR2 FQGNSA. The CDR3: CASSLGFSTDTQYF. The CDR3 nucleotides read TGTGCCAGCAGCTTAGGATTTAGCACAGATACGCAGTATTTT.

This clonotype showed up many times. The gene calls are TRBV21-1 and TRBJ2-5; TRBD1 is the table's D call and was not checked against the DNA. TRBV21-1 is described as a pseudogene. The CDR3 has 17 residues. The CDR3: CASSKNPGQRYQETQYF. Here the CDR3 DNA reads TGTGCCAGCAGCAAAAATCCGGGACAGAGGTACCAAGAGACCCAGTACTTC.

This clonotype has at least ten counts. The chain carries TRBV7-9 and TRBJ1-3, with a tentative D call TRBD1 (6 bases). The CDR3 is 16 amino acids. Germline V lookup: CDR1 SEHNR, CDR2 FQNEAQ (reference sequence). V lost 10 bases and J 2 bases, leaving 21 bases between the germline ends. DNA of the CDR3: TGTGCCACCTCAGGGGCGACATATTCCACTGGAAACACCATATATTTT. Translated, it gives CATSGATYSTGNTIYF.

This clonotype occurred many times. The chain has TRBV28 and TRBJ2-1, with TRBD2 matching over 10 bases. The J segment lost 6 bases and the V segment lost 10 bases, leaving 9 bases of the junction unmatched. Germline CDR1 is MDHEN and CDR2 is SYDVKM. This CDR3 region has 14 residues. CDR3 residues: CATVRLAGVNEQFF. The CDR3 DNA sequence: TGTGCCACCGTCCGGCTAGCGGGGGTCAATGAGCAGTTCTTC.

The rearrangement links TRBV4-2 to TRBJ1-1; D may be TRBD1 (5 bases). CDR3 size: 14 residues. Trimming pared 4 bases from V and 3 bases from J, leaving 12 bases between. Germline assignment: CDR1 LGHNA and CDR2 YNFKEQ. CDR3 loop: CASSRGVGDTEAFF. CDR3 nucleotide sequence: TGTGCCAGCAGCCGAGGAGTAGGGGACACTGAAGCTTTCTTT.

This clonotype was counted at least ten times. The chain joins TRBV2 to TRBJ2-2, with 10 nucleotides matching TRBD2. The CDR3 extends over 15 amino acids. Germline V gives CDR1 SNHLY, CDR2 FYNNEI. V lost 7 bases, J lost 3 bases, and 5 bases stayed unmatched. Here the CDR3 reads CASTEAGGDTGELFF. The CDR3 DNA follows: TGTGCCAGCACGGAAGCGGGGGGGGACACCGGGGAGCTGTTTTTT.

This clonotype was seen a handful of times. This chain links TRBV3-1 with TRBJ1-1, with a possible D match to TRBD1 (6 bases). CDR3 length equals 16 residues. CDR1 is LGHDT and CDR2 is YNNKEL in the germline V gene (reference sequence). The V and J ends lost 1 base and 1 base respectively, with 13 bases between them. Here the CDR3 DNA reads TGTGCCAGCAGCCAAGGGCAGGGGAATGGGAACACTGAAGCTTTCTTT. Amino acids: CASSQGQGNGNTEAFF. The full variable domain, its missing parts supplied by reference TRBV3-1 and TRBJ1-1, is DTAVSQTPKYLVTQMGNDKSIKCEQNLGHDTMYWYKQDSKKFLKIMFSYNNKELIINETVPNRFSPKSPDKAHLNLHINSLELGDSAVYFCASSQGQGNGNTEAFFGQGTRLTVV.

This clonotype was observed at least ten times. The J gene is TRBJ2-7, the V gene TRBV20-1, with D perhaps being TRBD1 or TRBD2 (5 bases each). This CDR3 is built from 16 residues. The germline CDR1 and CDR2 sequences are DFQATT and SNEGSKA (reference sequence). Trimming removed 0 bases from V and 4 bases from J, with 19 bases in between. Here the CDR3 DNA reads TGCAGTGCTAGAGACCCCGACGAGGGGTTAGGGTACGAGCAGTACTTC. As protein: CSARDPDEGLGYEQYF.